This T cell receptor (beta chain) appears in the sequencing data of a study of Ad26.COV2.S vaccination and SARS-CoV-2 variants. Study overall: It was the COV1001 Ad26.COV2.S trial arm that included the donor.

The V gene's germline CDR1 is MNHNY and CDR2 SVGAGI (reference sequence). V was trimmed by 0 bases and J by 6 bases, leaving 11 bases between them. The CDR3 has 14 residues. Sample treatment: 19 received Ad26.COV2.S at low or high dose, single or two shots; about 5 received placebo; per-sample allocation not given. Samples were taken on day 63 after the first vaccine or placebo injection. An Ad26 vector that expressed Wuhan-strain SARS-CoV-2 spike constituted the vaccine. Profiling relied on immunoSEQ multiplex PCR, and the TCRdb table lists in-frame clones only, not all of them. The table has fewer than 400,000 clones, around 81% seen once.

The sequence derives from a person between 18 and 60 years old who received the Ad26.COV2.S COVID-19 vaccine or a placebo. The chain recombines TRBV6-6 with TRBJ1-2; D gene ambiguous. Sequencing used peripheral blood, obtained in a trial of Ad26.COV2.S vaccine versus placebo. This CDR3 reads CASSYSTGFNGYTF. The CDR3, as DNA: TGTGCCAGCAGTTACTCGACGGGGTTTAATGGCTACACCTTC.